One sample yielded the 8 T cell receptor beta chains listed below, sequenced in a study of cytomegalovirus exposure and HLA in healthy donors. PCR involved 60 Vbeta and 13 Jbeta primers. Using immunoSEQ multiplex PCR, the repertoire was profiled, and TCRdb retains in-frame clones only, with some absent. The sample records 150,000 to 200,000 clones, roughly 77% being singletons. The sample taken for sequencing was PBMCs. The receptors stem from a man younger than 30 in good health and CMV-seropositive.

The chain is built from TRBV29-1 and TRBJ2-3; D uncertain. The CDR3 consists of 15 residues. V lost 3 bases to trimming and J lost 2 bases, with 15 bases between them. Germline V gene data show CDR1 as SQVTM and CDR2 as ANQGSEA. The CDR3 DNA reads TGCAGCGTTGACGATCCGGTTTCGCCCACAGATACGCAGTATTTT. Translating gives CSVDDPVSPTDTQYF.

This chain connects TRBV30 to TRBJ2-1; D may be TRBD2 (6 bases). CDR3 length: 12 residues. The ends were cut back, 2 bases at V and 13 bases at J, with 15 bases in the middle. The V gene's germline CDR1 is GTSNPN and CDR2 SVGIG (reference sequence). CDR3 sequence reads: CAWSPRRDFQFF. The CDR3 nucleotides read TGTGCCTGGAGTCCACGACGGGACTTTCAGTTCTTC.

As for this clone: The junction shows a germline mismatch at one end, possibly a read error. This sequence joins TRBV6-5 and TRBJ1-5, with 8 positions matching TRBD1. Germline V gene data show CDR1 as MNHEY and CDR2 as SVGAGI. The CDR3 totals 15 residues. DNA for the CDR3: TGTGCCAGCAGTGCGGACAGGGCTGACAATCAGCCCCGGCATTTT. It encodes CASSADRADNQPRHF.

This chain joins TRBV6-4 and TRBJ2-1, with 12 bases lining up with TRBD2. The CDR3 spans 15 residues. Germline V lookup: CDR1 MRHNA, CDR2 SNTAGT. Losses at the gene ends were 4 bases for V and 7 bases for J; bases not matched to a gene: 5. The CDR3 reads CASSGLAGGPNEQFF. The CDR3 nucleotides read TGTGCCAGCAGTGGTCTAGCGGGAGGGCCTAATGAGCAGTTCTTC.

This clone was detected only a few times. The rearrangement links TRBV5-1 to TRBJ2-1; a possible D gene is TRBD1 (5 bases). The CDR3 loop spans 12 amino acids. CDR1 is SGHRS and CDR2 is YFSETQ in the germline V gene. Trimming shortened V by 4 bases and J by 9 bases, and 11 bases separated the two germline ends. The CDR3 DNA reads as TGCGCCAGCAGCCTCCAGGGTCGTGAGCAGTTCTTC. Its translation: CASSLQGREQFF.

The chain recombines TRBV27 with TRBJ1-3, with D uncertain. The V end was cut by 5 bases, the J end by 0 bases, with 11 bases between. The CDR3 loop spans 15 amino acids. CDR1 and CDR2 from the germline V gene are MNHEY and SMNVEV (reference sequence). The CDR3 loop reads CASSSLADSGNTIYF. The CDR3 region has the DNA TGTGCCAGCAGTAGTCTGGCCGACTCTGGAAACACCATATATTTT.

The chain uses TRBV7-6 and TRBJ1-1; D is undetermined. In germline, CDR1 is SGHVS, CDR2 FNYEAQ. The V end was cut by 2 bases, the J end by 6 bases, with 16 bases between. CDR3 length: 15 amino acids. The CDR3 is CASSLLPEKYPEAFF. The CDR3 nucleotides read TGTGCCAGCAGCTTATTACCAGAAAAGTACCCTGAAGCTTTCTTT.

CDR3 nucleotide sequence: TGTGCCTGGGGCCGAAGGACTAGCGGGAGTTTGAAATTCGGAAATGAGCAGTTCTTC. Its translation: CAWGRRTSGSLKFGNEQFF. The V and J genes are TRBV30 and TRBJ2-1, with 13 bases lining up with TRBD2. V trimming: 5 bases; J trimming: 7 bases; junction bases outside the gene matches: 20. Germline-derived CDR1 and CDR2 are GTSNPN and SVGIG (reference sequence). This CDR3 comprises 19 residues. The full variable domain, its missing parts supplied by reference TRBV30 and TRBJ2-1, is SQTIHQWPATLVQPVGSPLSLECTVEGTSNPNLYWYRQAAGRGLQLLFYSVGIGQISSEVPQNLSASRPQDRQFILSSKKLLLSDSGFYLCAWGRRTSGSLKFGNEQFFGPGTRLTVL.